These T cell receptor beta chains were read from a single sample in a study of shared clonotypes between healthy human individuals. Produced via immunoSEQ multiplex PCR; TCRdb's table is partial and in-frame only. This sample yields some 500,000 clones, of which around 95% are seen a single time; around 0.066% belongs to the top ten. The sequenced material came from naive CD4+ T cells sorted from blood. These receptors all come from a woman in her 30s in good health. Each CDR3 is given with its conserved first and last residue. D genes are given only for firm matches.

V: TRBV18; D: TRBD1; J: TRBJ2-7; CDR3: CASSPGQGRTYEQYF
V: TRBV5-1; D: NA; J: TRBJ2-3; CDR3: CASSLAGDGADTQYF
V: TRBV18; D: TRBD1; J: TRBJ2-2; CDR3: CASSPGQGATGELFF
V: TRBV5-1; D: NA; J: TRBJ1-3; CDR3: CASSLQGASGNTIYF
V: TRBV10-2; D: TRBD1; J: NA; CDR3: CASRMGQGASYEQYF
V: TRBV5-4; D: NA; J: TRBJ2-1; CDR3: CASGGPASYNEQFF
V: TRBV19; D: NA; J: TRBJ2-2; CDR3: CASSIGQVVGGELFF
V: TRBV4-1; D: NA; J: TRBJ1-6; CDR3: CASSQERRSPLHF
V: TRBV28; D: TRBD1; J: TRBJ1-5; CDR3: CASSFTGTGYSNQPQHF
V: TRBV27; D: NA; J: TRBJ2-2; CDR3: CASSPLSGELFF
V: TRBV4-1; D: NA; J: TRBJ1-5; CDR3: CASSRNVDSKRNQPQHF
V: TRBV9; D: TRBD2; J: TRBJ2-3; CDR3: CASSVVAGEPDTQYF
V: TRBV4-2; D: NA; J: TRBJ1-5; CDR3: CASSQEAQGNNQPQHF
V: TRBV27; D: NA; J: TRBJ2-3; CDR3: CASSLERSTDTQYF
V: TRBV7-2; D: TRBD1; J: TRBJ1-2; CDR3: CASSLKGTGGSGYTF
V: TRBV9; D: TRBD1; J: TRBJ2-2; CDR3: CASSVATGSAQGAYTGELFF
V: TRBV28; D: TRBD1; J: TRBJ2-4; CDR3: CASSWRQGLNIQYF